This T cell receptor beta chain was captured in a study of cytomegalovirus exposure and HLA in healthy donors. Worth noting for this clone: Its antigen remains unknown.

V shed 8 bases and J shed 4 bases, with 15 bases lying between them. The CDR3 is made up of 14 amino acids. Germline V gene sequence: CDR1 MNHEY, CDR2 SMNVEV (reference sequence). Use of 60 Vbeta and 13 Jbeta primers characterized the PCR. Sequenced by immunoSEQ multiplex PCR; TCRdb stores in-frame clones only, minus some. This table holds around 62,000 clones, around four fifths found once. Study-level findings and limits: According to the study, around 150 TCR beta chains were cytomegalovirus-associated. A link between a missense DCLRE1C variant and TCR beta V- and J-gene trimming emerged from a later analysis.

The J gene is TRBJ1-5, the V gene TRBV27; possibly TRBD1 for D (5 bases). Sequencing input: PBMCs. This TCR was sampled from a man aged 35 to 55 in good health and CMV-seronegative. Here the CDR3 DNA reads TGTGCCAGCGGCCAGGGTTGGGCTAATCAGCCCCAGCATTTT. Translated: CASGQGWANQPQHF.